This TCR beta chain stems from a study of T-cell reconstitution after alpha-beta-depleted transplantation in children. The authors prepared the TCRbeta library with unique molecular identifiers. From the PCR reads, TCRdb called clonotypes with MiXCR, one entry per CDR3 protein. The top ten hold roughly 3.3% of the sample, which has about 540,000 distinct CDR3 sequences, 18% seen once. This CDR3 is 13 amino acids long. The V gene lost 3 bases and the J gene lost 7 bases, with 15 bases spanning the gap. CDR1 and CDR2 (germline): DFQATT, SNEGSKA (reference sequence). The chain uses TRBV20-1 and TRBJ1-2; D not certain. The sequence came from a human donor who donated a stem cell graft to a child with acute lymphoblastic leukemia. The material was PBMCs from the stem cell graft donor, obtained from the stem cell graft. In DNA form, the CDR3 reads TGCAGTGCTAGCCCACCAGAAGCGGGTGGCTACACCTTC. Its protein product is CSASPPEAGGYTF.